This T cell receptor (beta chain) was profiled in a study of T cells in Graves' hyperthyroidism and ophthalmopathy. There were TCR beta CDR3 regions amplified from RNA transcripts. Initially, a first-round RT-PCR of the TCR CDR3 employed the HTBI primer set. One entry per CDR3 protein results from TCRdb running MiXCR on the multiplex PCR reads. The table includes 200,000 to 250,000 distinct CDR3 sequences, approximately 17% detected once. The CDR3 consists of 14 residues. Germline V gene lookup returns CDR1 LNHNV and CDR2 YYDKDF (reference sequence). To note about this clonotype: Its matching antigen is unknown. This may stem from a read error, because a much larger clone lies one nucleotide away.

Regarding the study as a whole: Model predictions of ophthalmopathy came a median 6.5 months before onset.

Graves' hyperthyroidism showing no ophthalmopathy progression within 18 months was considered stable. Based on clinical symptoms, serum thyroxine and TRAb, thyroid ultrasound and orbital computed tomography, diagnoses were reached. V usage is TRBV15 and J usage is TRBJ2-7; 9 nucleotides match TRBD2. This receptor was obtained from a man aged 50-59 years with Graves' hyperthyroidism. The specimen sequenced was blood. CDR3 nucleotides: TGTACCACCAGCAGGGTAGCGGGAGCCTACGAGCAGTACTTC. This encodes CTTSRVAGAYEQYF. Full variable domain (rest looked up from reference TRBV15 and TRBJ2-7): DAMVIQNPRYQVTQFGKPVTLSCSQTLNHNVMYWYQQKSSQAPKLLFHYYDKDFNNEADTPDNFQSRRPNTSFCFLDIRSPGLGDTAMYLCTTSRVAGAYEQYFGPGTRLTVT.